One sample yielded the 5 T cell receptor beta chains listed below, sequenced in a study of blood T cell repertoires in COVID-19 (dated by TCRdb to between 2020 and 2021). Libraries were constructed by the immunoSEQ multiplex PCR assay. TCRdb carries this immuneACCESS record with in-frame sequences only. Its versions omit some clonotypes, under half of them owing to an unresolved V gene in the studies checked, with the rest unexplained. This sample gives roughly 300,000 clones in total; 70% to 90% of them show up just once. The ten largest clonotypes hold 7.8% of the sample. Sample: peripheral blood. The origin of the receptors is a woman in her forties or fifties who had recovered from COVID-19.

DNA for the CDR3: TGTGCCAGCAGCCCTCCCCCCGGGACAGGGGGCGGAAACTATGGCTACACCTTC. This codes for CASSPPPGTGGGNYGYTF. The chain joins TRBV28 to TRBJ1-2; 12 bases are shared with TRBD1. V lost 6 bases to trimming and J lost 2 bases; unmatched junction nucleotides: 13. This CDR3 is 18 amino acids long. Germline V gene lookup returns CDR1 MDHEN and CDR2 SYDVKM.

The chain employs TRBV3-1 (or the pseudogene TRBV3-2) and TRBJ2-5; the D gene is possibly TRBD1 (5 bases). CDR3 size: 15 residues. The V gene lost 2 bases and the J gene lost 3 bases, with 13 bases spanning the gap. CDR1 is LGHDT, CDR2 YNNKEL, per germline (reference sequence). CDR3 sequence reads: CASSQSPPGKETQYF. In nucleotides, the CDR3 is TGTGCCAGCAGCCAATCTCCCCCAGGGAAAGAGACCCAGTACTTC.

The chain is built from TRBV5-5 and TRBJ2-5; D may be TRBD2 (5 bases). V gave up 4 bases and J gave up 5 bases, with 12 bases separating them. Per germline, CDR1 SGHKS and CDR2 YYEKEE (reference sequence). This CDR3 spans 13 amino acids. The CDR3 spells CASSDGVGETQYF. For the CDR3, the DNA is TGTGCCAGCAGCGACGGGGTTGGGGAGACCCAGTACTTC.

The chain employs TRBV29-1 and TRBJ1-1; 9 nucleotides agree with TRBD1. Per the germline V gene, CDR1 is SQVTM and CDR2 is ANQGSEA. The CDR3 loop spans 13 amino acids. V was clipped by 7 bases and J by 4 bases; unmatched bases: 7. The CDR3 is CSAQGDRVTEAFF. CDR3 coding DNA: TGCAGCGCCCAAGGGGACAGGGTCACTGAAGCTTTCTTT.

J is TRBJ1-5 and V is TRBV10-3, with TRBD1 as a possible D gene (6 bases). CDR3 length: 14 amino acids. V gave up 6 bases and J gave up 3 bases, with 12 bases separating them. Germline assignment: CDR1 ENHRY and CDR2 SYGVKD. The CDR3 region has the DNA TGTGCCATCAGCCCTGGACAGCCCAATCAGCCCCAGCATTTT. Translated, it gives CAISPGQPNQPQHF.